This T cell receptor (beta chain) was found in a study of T cell responses to AZD1222 COVID-19 vaccine. Clones were read by immunoSEQ multiplex PCR, and TCRdb kept only the in-frame ones, dropping some. This sample yields about 150,000 clones, of which 80% to 90% are seen a single time; approximately 7% belongs to the top ten. Whole-study results and caveats: Clonal diversity was possibly underestimated, and white British individuals and females predominated among donors. Only a handful of AZD1222 recipients, more than five in all, had baseline seropositivity. Repertoire samples came only from after the peak T cell response. A rise in Spike-specific TCR breadth and depth followed two AZD1222 doses.

This clone was counted a few times. Its antigen is undetermined. V was clipped by 1 base and J by 3 bases, with 5 bases between them. Germline V gene data show CDR1 as MNHEY and CDR2 as SMNVEV (reference sequence). CDR3 length: 13 residues. This chain uses TRBV27 with TRBJ2-3; possibly TRBD1 for D (5 bases). The clonotype originates from an adult who had recovered from COVID-19. This sample comprised peripheral blood, obtained after recovery from COVID-19. The CDR3 sequence is CASSLYRTDTQYF. CDR3 coding DNA: TGTGCCAGCAGTTTATACAGGACAGATACGCAGTATTTT.